This T cell receptor beta chain was sequenced during a study of blood T cell repertoires in COVID-19. Original processing methods: How many nucleated cells were present was estimated from reference gene primer amplification. The method was immunoSEQ multiplex PCR; TCRdb's version includes in-frame clones alone and lacks a portion of them. Clone size and V and J calls were adopted from that table, with D and trimming inferred from the DNA. The sample lists about 360,000 clones, 70% to 90% seen once, with roughly 1.4% in the top ten. The germline V and J ends were trimmed by 4 bases and 10 bases, with 8 bases remaining between them. Germline V gives CDR1 MGHRA, CDR2 YSYEKL. The CDR3 is 12 amino acids. Participants, roughly 18 to 100 years old, spanned approximately 25 US areas. Each participant's cohort was designated according to participant-reported clinical history. Among Cohort 3 donors, those recovered had two negative PCRs, clearance, or symptom resolution.

The TCR comes from a man aged 25-45 years who had recovered from COVID-19. The chain uses TRBV4-1 and TRBJ1-6, with D maybe TRBD1 (6 bases). The sequenced sample was PBMCs or T cells enriched from blood (not recorded which). CDR3 sequence: CASSRGGSPLHF. The CDR3 DNA sequence: TGCGCCAGCAGCCGGGGGGGCTCACCCCTCCACTTT.